This record looks at one T cell receptor (beta chain) sequence and its context. Its target is not known. The germline gives CDR1 SGHNT, CDR2 YENEEA. Between the trimmed V and J ends, which lost 1 base and 4 bases, there was a span of 13 bases. The length of the CDR3 is 15 residues. The authors made TCR beta libraries by quantitative 5'-RACE with molecular barcodes. From the 5' RACE reads, TCRdb called clonotypes with MiXCR, one entry per CDR3 protein. The repertoire holds 400,000 to 450,000 distinct CDR3 sequences, with about 15% as singletons. The data originate from a study of CD8 T cells in ankylosing spondylitis. Whole-study results and caveats: Earlier reports found some motif variants in synovial fluid and blood in reactive arthritis. In ankylosing spondylitis blood, a motif of fewer than 10 highly homologous TCR beta variants appeared characteristic. Those disease-linked clones were CD8+; they were also relatively rare in peripheral blood.

This TCR was recovered from a male donor with ankylosing spondylitis. The sequencing sample was made of blood, either unsorted or a sorted T cell fraction (not recorded which). V usage is TRBV11-3 and J usage is TRBJ2-5; no reliable D call. CDR3 loop: CASSLVVSSRETQYF. The CDR3 DNA follows: TGTGCCAGCAGCTTAGTGGTCTCGAGTCGAGAGACCCAGTACTTC.